This TCR beta chain originates from a study of PD-L1 blockade in urothelial cancer. The overall study: Patients went on atezolizumab around 2014, receiving 1,200 mg intravenously every 3 weeks.

Synthetic TCR analog templates were spiked into all PCRs individually. This table comes from immunoSEQ multiplex PCR, and its TCRdb copy is limited to in-frame clones, with some not included. The sample has about 120,000 clones, approximately 90% seen once. This clone was found once. Time point in this sample: peripheral blood 6 weeks after treatment start. The cohort comprised individuals with locally advanced or metastatic urothelial carcinoma. The receptor was isolated from a man aged 55 to 70 with urothelial cancer. Sample: PBMCs, taken around atezolizumab (anti-PD-L1) treatment.

Here the CDR3 reads CASGLSRVGDTDTQYF. The CDR3 DNA sequence: TGTGCTAGTGGTTTGTCGAGGGTTGGGGATACAGATACGCAGTATTTT. The chain links TRBV12-5 to TRBJ2-3, with D possibly TRBD2 on 5 matching bases. This CDR3 region has 16 residues. CDR1 and CDR2 from the germline V gene are LGHNT and FRNRAP. The V gene lost 2 bases and the J gene lost 3 bases, with 15 bases spanning the gap.